A single sample gave rise to the 9 T cell receptor beta chains below, sequenced in a study of shared clonotypes between healthy human individuals (dated by TCRdb to about 2020). CD8 naive samples consisted of CD45RO-negative cells that were positively selected for CCR7, yielding a CD45RA+CCR7+ population without TemRA cells. The library was built by means of the immunoSEQ multiplex PCR assay. TCRdb carries this immuneACCESS record with in-frame sequences only. Its versions omit some clonotypes, under half of them owing to an unresolved V gene in the studies checked, with the rest unexplained. Counted in this sample were about 1,900,000 clones; about 95% of them appeared once. Roughly 1% of the sample is in the top ten clones. The specimen sequenced was naive CD8+ T cells sorted from blood. This sample's cell subset or site label indicates: CD45RA+CCR7+. Receptors originate from a man between 18 and 35 years old in good health.

The CDR3 nucleotides read TGTGCCAGCAGCTCGGCATGGGGTAACACCGGGGAGCTGTTTTTT. Protein product: CASSSAWGNTGELFF. The chain combines TRBV5-8 with TRBJ2-2; D uncertain. The germline V gene encodes CDR1 SGHTS and CDR2 YDEGEE. The CDR3 is 15 residues long. Trimming shortened V by 3 bases and J by 2 bases, and 11 bases separated the two germline ends.

The chain uses TRBV7-9 and TRBJ2-7; D is possibly TRBD1 (6 bases). The CDR3 is made up of 11 amino acids. Germline V gene lookup returns CDR1 SEHNR and CDR2 FQNEAQ (reference sequence). Trimming took 5 bases from V and 7 from J, leaving 9 bases between them. The CDR3 loop reads CASSRTGEQYF. The CDR3 DNA is TGTGCCAGCAGCCGAACAGGGGAGCAGTACTTC.

The chain carries TRBV7-2 and TRBJ1-1; 8 bases fit TRBD1. Germline V CDR1 and CDR2: SGHTA, FQGNSA. This CDR3 is built from 16 residues. Trimming took 1 base from V and 2 from J; bases not matched to a gene: 6. CDR3 residues: CASSLGTGITNTEAFF. CDR3 nucleotide sequence: TGTGCCAGCAGCTTAGGGACAGGGATTACTAACACTGAAGCTTTCTTT. The full variable domain, in which reference TRBV7-2 and TRBJ1-1 provide the parts outside the CDR3, is GAGVSQSPSNKVTEKGKDVELRCDPISGHTALYWYRQSLGQGLEFLIYFQGNSAPDKSGLPSDRFSAERTGGSVSTLTIQRTQQEDSAVYLCASSLGTGITNTEAFFGQGTRLTVV.

This chain joins TRBV28 and TRBJ1-4; 7 bases are shared with TRBD1. V lost 5 bases, J lost 7 bases, and 10 bases stayed unmatched. In germline, CDR1 is MDHEN, CDR2 SYDVKM. This CDR3 has 15 amino acids. CDR3 in DNA: TGTGCCAGCAGTCTTACTACAGGGGCCGGTGAAAAACTGTTTTTT. Protein: CASSLTTGAGEKLFF. The whole variable domain, remainder taken from reference TRBV28 and TRBJ1-4, is DVKVTQSSRYLVKRTGEKVFLECVQDMDHENMFWYRQDPGLGLRLIYFSYDVKMKEKGDIPEGYSVSREKKERFSLILESASTNQTSMYLCASSLTTGAGEKLFFGSGTQLSVL.

This sequence joins TRBV13 and TRBJ2-7; TRBD1 or TRBD2 may be the D gene (5 bases each). CDR3 length equals 13 residues. Germline values: CDR1 PRHDT, CDR2 FYEKMQ (reference sequence). The V gene lost 5 bases and the J gene lost 10 bases, with 18 bases spanning the gap. CDR3 nucleotide sequence: TGTGCCAGCAGCGGGGACCTCGGCGGAAGACAGTACTTC. Residues: CASSGDLGGRQYF. Full variable domain (remainder filled in from reference TRBV13 and TRBJ2-7): AAGVIQSPRHLIKEKRETATLKCYPIPRHDTVYWYQQGPGQDPQFLISFYEKMQSDKGSIPDRFSAQQFSDYHSELNMSSLELGDSALYFCASSGDLGGRQYFGPGTRLTVT.

This clone is a singleton in its sample. This chain links TRBV28 with TRBJ1-5; the D gene is possibly TRBD1 (5 bases). V was clipped by 5 bases and J by 6 bases, with 20 bases between them. The CDR3 runs to 16 residues. CDR1 and CDR2 from the germline V gene are MDHEN and SYDVKM. This CDR3 is CASSKQQGLRGQPQHF. The CDR3 DNA follows: TGTGCCAGCAGTAAACAGCAGGGTTTAAGGGGTCAGCCCCAGCATTTT.

The rearrangement joins TRBV9 to TRBJ1-2; possibly TRBD1 for D (6 bases). The CDR3 totals 14 residues. Germline-derived CDR1 and CDR2 are SGDLS and YYNGEE. Trimming removed 4 bases at V and 6 bases at J, with 16 bases between. The CDR3 sequence: CASSLGHDSNGYTF. The CDR3 nucleotides are TGTGCCAGCAGCTTGGGACACGATTCCAATGGCTACACCTTC.

The chain links TRBV28 to TRBJ1-2, with a tentative D call TRBD1 (6 bases). V was clipped by 6 bases and J by 3 bases, with 11 bases between them. This CDR3 region has 13 residues. Germline CDR1 reads MDHEN; CDR2 reads SYDVKM. The CDR3 reads CASSPGTHYGYTF. The CDR3 nucleotides read TGTGCCAGCAGCCCTGGGACACACTATGGCTACACCTTC.

The chain combines TRBV5-4 with TRBJ2-1; weak D call: TRBD1 (6 bases). Germline values: CDR1 SGHNT, CDR2 YYREEE (reference sequence). The CDR3 is made up of 15 amino acids. The germline V and J ends were trimmed by 4 bases and 7 bases, with 18 bases remaining between them. As DNA, the CDR3 is TGTGCCAGCAGCAAGGACAGTGCGGCTAGGAATGAGCAGTTCTTC. Residues: CASSKDSAARNEQFF.